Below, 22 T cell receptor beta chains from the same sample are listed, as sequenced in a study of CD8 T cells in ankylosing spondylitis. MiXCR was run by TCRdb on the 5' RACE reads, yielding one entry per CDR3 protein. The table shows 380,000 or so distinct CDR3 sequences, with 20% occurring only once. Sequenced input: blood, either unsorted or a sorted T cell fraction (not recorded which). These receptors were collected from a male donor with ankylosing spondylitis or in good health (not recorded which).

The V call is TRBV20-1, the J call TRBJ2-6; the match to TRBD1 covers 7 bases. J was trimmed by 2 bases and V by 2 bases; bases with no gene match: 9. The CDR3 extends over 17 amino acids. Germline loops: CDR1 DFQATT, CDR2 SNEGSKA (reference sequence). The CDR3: CSARPNFGTAGANVLTF. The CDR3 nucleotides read TGCAGTGCTAGACCTAACTTCGGGACAGCTGGGGCCAACGTCCTGACTTTC.

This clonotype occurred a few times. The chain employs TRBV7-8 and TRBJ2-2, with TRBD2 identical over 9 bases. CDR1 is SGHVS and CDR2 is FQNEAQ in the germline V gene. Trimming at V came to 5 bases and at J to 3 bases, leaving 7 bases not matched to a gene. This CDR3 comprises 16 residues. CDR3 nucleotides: TGTGCCAGCAGCGGAGTGCGGGGGGGCTACACCGGGGAGCTGTTTTTT. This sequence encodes CASSGVRGGYTGELFF.

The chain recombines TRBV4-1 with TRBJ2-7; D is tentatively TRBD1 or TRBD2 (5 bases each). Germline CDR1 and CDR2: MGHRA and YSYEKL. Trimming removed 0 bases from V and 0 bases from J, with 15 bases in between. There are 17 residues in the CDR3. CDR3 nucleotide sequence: TGCGCCAGCAGCCAAGATCGGGGTGACAGCTACTCCTACGAGCAGTACTTC. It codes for CASSQDRGDSYSYEQYF.

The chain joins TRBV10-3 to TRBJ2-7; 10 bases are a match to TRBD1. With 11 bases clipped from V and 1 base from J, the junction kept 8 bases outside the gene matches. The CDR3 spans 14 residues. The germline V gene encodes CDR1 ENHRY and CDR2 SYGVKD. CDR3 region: CASRGQGLSYEQYF. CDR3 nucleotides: TGTGCCTCGCGGGGACAGGGGTTATCCTACGAGCAGTACTTC.

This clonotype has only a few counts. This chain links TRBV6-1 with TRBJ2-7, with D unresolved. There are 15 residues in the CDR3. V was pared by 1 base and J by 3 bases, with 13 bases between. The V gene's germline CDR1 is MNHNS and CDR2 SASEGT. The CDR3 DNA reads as TGTGCCAGCAGTGAAGGGTGGGGATTCGGCTACGAGCAGTACTTC. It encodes CASSEGWGFGYEQYF.

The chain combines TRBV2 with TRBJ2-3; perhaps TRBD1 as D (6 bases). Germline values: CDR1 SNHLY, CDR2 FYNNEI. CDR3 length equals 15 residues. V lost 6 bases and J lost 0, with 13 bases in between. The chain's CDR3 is CASSAGTHSTDTQYF. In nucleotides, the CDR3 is TGTGCCAGCAGCGCCGGGACACATAGCACAGATACGCAGTATTTT.

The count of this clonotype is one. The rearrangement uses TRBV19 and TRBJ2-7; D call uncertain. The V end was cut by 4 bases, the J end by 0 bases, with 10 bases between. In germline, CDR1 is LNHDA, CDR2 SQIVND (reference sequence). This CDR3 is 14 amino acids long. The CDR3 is CASSSRLSSYEQYF. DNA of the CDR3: TGTGCCAGTAGTAGTCGCTTGAGCTCCTACGAGCAGTACTTC.

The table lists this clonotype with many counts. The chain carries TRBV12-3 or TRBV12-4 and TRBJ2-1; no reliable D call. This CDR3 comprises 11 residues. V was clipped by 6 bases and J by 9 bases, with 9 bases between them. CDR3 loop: CASSTAVEQFF. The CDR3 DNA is TGTGCCAGCAGCACAGCTGTTGAGCAGTTCTTC.

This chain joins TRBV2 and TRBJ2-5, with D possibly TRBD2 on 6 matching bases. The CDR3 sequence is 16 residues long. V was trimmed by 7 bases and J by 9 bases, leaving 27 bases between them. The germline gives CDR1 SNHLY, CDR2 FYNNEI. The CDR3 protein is CASTGGLSAQAAAQYF. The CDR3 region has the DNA TGTGCCAGCACCGGAGGGTTGTCCGCCCAGGCGGCGGCCCAGTACTTC.

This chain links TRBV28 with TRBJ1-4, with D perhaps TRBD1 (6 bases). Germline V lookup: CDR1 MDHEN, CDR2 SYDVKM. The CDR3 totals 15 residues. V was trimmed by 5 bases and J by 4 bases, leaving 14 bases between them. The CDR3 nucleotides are TGTGCCAGCAGTCTAAGCGGGACAAATAATGAAAAACTGTTTTTT. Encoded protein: CASSLSGTNNEKLFF.

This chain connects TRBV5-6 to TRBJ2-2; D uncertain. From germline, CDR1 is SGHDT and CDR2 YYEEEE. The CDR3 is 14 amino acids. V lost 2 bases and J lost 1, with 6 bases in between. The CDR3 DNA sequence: TGTGCCAGCAGCTTTTGGGGGAACACCGGGGAGCTGTTTTTT. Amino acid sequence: CASSFWGNTGELFF.

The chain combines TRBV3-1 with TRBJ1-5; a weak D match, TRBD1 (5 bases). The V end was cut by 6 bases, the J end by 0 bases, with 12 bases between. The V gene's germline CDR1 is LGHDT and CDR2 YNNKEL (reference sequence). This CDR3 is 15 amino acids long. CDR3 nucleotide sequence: TGTGCCAGCAGGGACGGGACTACTAGCAATCAGCCCCAGCATTTT. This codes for CASRDGTTSNQPQHF.

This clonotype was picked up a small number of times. The CDR3 sequence is CAISVAEVGVYEQYF. CDR3 coding DNA: TGTGCCATTTCCGTGGCCGAGGTAGGGGTTTACGAGCAGTACTTC. The J gene is TRBJ2-7, the V gene TRBV12-3 or TRBV12-4; D may be TRBD1 (5 bases). The CDR3 consists of 15 residues. The V and J ends lost 10 bases and 4 bases respectively, with 23 bases between them.

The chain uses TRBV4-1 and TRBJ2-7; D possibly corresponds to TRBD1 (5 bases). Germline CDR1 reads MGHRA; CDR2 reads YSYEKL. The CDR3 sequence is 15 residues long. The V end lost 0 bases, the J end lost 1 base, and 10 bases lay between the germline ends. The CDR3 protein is CASSQDLTVSYEQYF. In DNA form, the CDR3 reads TGCGCCAGCAGCCAAGACCTGACAGTTTCCTACGAGCAGTACTTC.

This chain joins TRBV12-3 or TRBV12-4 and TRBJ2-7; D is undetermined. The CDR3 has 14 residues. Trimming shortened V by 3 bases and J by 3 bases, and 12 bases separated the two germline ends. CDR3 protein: CASSFATVGYEQYF. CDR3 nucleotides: TGTGCCAGCAGTTTCGCGACGGTGGGCTACGAGCAGTACTTC.

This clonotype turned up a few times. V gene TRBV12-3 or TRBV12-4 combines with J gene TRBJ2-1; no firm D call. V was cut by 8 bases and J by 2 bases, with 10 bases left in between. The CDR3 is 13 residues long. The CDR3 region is CASRQVPYNEQFF. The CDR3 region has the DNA TGTGCCAGCCGCCAGGTGCCCTACAATGAGCAGTTCTTC.

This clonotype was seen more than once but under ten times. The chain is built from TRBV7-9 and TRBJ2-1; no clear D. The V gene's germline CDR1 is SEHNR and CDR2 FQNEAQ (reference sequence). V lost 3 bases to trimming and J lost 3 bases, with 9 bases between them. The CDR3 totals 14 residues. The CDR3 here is CASSLLDLYNEQFF. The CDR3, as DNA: TGTGCCAGCAGCTTGCTAGACCTCTACAATGAGCAGTTCTTC.

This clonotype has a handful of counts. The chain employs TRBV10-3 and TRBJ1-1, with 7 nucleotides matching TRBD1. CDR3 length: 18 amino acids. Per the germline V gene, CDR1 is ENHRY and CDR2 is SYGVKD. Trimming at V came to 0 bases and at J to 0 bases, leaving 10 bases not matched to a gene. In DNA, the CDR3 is TGTGCCATCAGTGAGTCGATACCAGGGGGACACATGAACACTGAAGCTTTCTTT. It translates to CAISESIPGGHMNTEAFF.

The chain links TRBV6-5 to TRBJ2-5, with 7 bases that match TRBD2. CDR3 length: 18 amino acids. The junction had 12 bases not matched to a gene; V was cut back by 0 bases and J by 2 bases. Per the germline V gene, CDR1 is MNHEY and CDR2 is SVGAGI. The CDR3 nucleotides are TGTGCCAGCAGTTACTCGAGGGCGGCAGCGGGAAGACAAGAGACCCAGTACTTC. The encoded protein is CASSYSRAAAGRQETQYF.

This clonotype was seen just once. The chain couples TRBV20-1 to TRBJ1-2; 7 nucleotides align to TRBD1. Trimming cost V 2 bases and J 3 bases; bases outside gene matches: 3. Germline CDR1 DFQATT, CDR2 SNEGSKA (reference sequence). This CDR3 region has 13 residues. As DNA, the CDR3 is TGCAGTGCTAGACCCAGGGGGGACTATGGCTACACCTTC. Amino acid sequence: CSARPRGDYGYTF.

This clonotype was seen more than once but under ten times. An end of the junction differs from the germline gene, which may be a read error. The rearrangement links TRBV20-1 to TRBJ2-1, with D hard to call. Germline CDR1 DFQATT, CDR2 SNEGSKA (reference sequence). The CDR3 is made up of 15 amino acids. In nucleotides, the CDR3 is TGCAGTGCGCGTCGTGGTCGTGGGCTTAACAACGAGCAGTTCTTC. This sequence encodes CSARRGRGLNNEQFF.

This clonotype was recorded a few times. CDR3 loop: CASSGTGVDTQYF. The CDR3, as DNA: TGTGCCAGCAGTGGGACAGGTGTAGATACGCAGTATTTT. The chain employs TRBV2 and TRBJ2-3; the match to TRBD1 covers 7 bases. CDR3 length equals 13 residues. V shed 4 bases, J shed 5 bases, and the junction held 3 bases outside the gene matches. Germline-derived CDR1 and CDR2 are SNHLY and FYNNEI.